These T cell receptor beta chains were read from a single sample in a study of T cell responses to AZD1222 COVID-19 vaccine. The data were produced by immunoSEQ multiplex PCR, yet TCRdb's version contains in-frame clones alone and is incomplete. This sample has about 97,000 clones; around nine tenths occur once, and the top ten carry roughly 2.8%. The source material was peripheral blood, sampled on day 0 of AZD1222 vaccination. The receptors derive from an adult in good health. Both conserved end residues are part of each CDR3. The order of the fields is D gene, V gene, clone size, J gene, CDR3 protein, CDR3 DNA. The D gene is left open where the match is weak. The size of a clone is reported for some rows only, either as once, few or many, or as a class for expanded clones.

D: TRBD1; V: TRBV7-2; size: NA; J: TRBJ1-2; CDR3: CASSPRTGGTGGYTF; DNA: TGTGCCAGCAGCCCTAGGACAGGGGGAACAGGTGGCTACACCTTC
D: TRBD1; V: TRBV7-9; size: NA; J: TRBJ1-2; CDR3: CASSPQGQRRTF; DNA: TGTGCCAGCAGCCCCCAGGGACAGAGAAGGACCTTC
D: NA; V: TRBV21-1; size: once; J: TRBJ1-2; CDR3: CASPLGQGVYYGYTF; DNA: TGTGCCAGCCCCCTCGGACAGGGGGTATACTATGGCTACACCTTC
D: NA; V: TRBV9; size: NA; J: TRBJ2-5; CDR3: CASSVGTIETQYF; DNA: TGTGCCAGCAGCGTAGGGACTATAGAGACCCAGTACTTC
D: TRBD1; V: TRBV6-5; size: NA; J: TRBJ1-4; CDR3: CASSYDRGLEKLFF; DNA: TGTGCCAGCAGTTACGACAGGGGGCTTGAAAAACTGTTTTTT
D: NA; V: TRBV7-3; size: NA; J: TRBJ2-3; CDR3: CASSSGRRYTDTQYF; DNA: TGTGCCAGCAGCTCGGGACGGAGATACACAGATACGCAGTATTTT
D: NA; V: TRBV18; size: NA; J: TRBJ1-4; CDR3: CASSQGFLNEKLFF; DNA: TGTGCCAGCTCACAAGGCTTCCTTAATGAAAAACTGTTTTTT
D: NA; V: TRBV9; size: once; J: TRBJ2-1; CDR3: CASSVGASSYNEQFF; DNA: TGTGCCAGCAGCGTAGGAGCTAGCTCCTACAATGAGCAGTTCTTC
D: NA; V: TRBV29-1; size: once; J: TRBJ1-4; CDR3: CSVVKGNEKLFF; DNA: TGCAGCGTTGTAAAGGGAAATGAAAAACTGTTTTTT
D: TRBD1; V: TRBV19; size: few; J: TRBJ1-1; CDR3: CASSTTGTATTRAFF; DNA: TGTGCCAGTAGTACCACCGGGACAGCCACAACGAGGGCTTTCTTT
D: NA; V: TRBV10-3; size: NA; J: TRBJ2-3; CDR3: CAISVRGSSTDTQYF; DNA: TGTGCCATCAGTGTAAGGGGTTCTAGCACAGATACGCAGTATTTT
D: NA; V: TRBV11-3; size: NA; J: TRBJ2-3; CDR3: CASSLDRPDTQYF; DNA: TGTGCCAGCAGCTTAGATAGGCCAGATACGCAGTATTTT
D: NA; V: TRBV5-8; size: NA; J: TRBJ2-2; CDR3: CASRPQGVPGELFF; DNA: TGTGCCAGCAGACCCCAGGGTGTCCCCGGGGAGCTGTTTTTT
D: NA; V: TRBV24-1; size: NA; J: TRBJ1-1; CDR3: CATSDSGGNTEAFF; DNA: TGTGCCACCAGTGATTCTGGGGGAAACACTGAAGCTTTCTTT
D: TRBD1; V: TRBV6-5; size: few; J: TRBJ2-7; CDR3: CASSQVGTGSYEQYF; DNA: TGTGCCAGCAGCCAGGTGGGGACAGGGTCCTACGAGCAGTACTTC
D: NA; V: TRBV7-2; size: NA; J: TRBJ2-1; CDR3: CASSRYNEQFF; DNA: TGTGCCAGCAGCCGCTACAATGAGCAGTTCTTC
D: NA; V: TRBV30; size: few; J: TRBJ1-6; CDR3: CAWSETRDNSPLHF; DNA: TGTGCCTGGAGTGAAACCAGGGATAATTCACCCCTCCACTTT
D: NA; V: TRBV18; size: NA; J: TRBJ2-7; CDR3: CASSPREVGYEQYF; DNA: TGTGCCAGCTCACCACGGGAAGTCGGCTACGAGCAGTACTTC
D: TRBD1; V: TRBV4-3; size: NA; J: TRBJ2-2; CDR3: CASSQQTGGVWTGELFF; DNA: TGCGCCAGCAGCCAACAGACAGGGGGCGTATGGACCGGGGAGCTGTTTTTT
D: NA; V: TRBV9; size: few; J: TRBJ1-1; CDR3: CASSTNGDTEAFF; DNA: TGTGCCAGCAGCACTAACGGGGACACTGAAGCTTTCTTT
D: NA; V: TRBV19; size: NA; J: TRBJ1-1; CDR3: CVSKGYTEAFF; DNA: TGTGTCAGTAAAGGATACACTGAAGCTTTCTTT
D: TRBD1; V: TRBV30; size: NA; J: TRBJ2-3; CDR3: CAWSKDRGTDTQYF; DNA: TGTGCCTGGAGCAAAGACAGGGGCACAGATACGCAGTATTTT
D: NA; V: TRBV4-1; size: few; J: TRBJ1-1; CDR3: CASSRGESTEAFF; DNA: TGCGCCAGCAGCCGGGGGGAGAGCACTGAAGCTTTCTTT
D: TRBD1; V: TRBV19; size: NA; J: TRBJ1-4; CDR3: CASSPRTGRLWTNEKLFF; DNA: TGTGCCAGTAGTCCGAGGACAGGGCGACTCTGGACTAATGAAAAACTGTTTTTT
D: NA; V: TRBV7-9; size: NA; J: TRBJ1-5; CDR3: CASSSTGRVNQPQHF; DNA: TGTGCCAGCAGCTCCACCGGGAGGGTCAATCAGCCCCAGCATTTT
D: NA; V: TRBV23-1; size: NA; J: TRBJ1-1; CDR3: CASSLLGTLGCEAFF; DNA: TGCGCCAGCAGCCTCCTAGGGACGCTAGGATGTGAAGCTTTCTTT
D: NA; V: TRBV3-1/TRBV3-2; size: NA; J: TRBJ1-5; CDR3: CASSQDASNQPQHF; DNA: TGTGCCAGCAGCCAAGACGCCAGCAATCAGCCCCAGCATTTT
D: NA; V: TRBV6-5; size: NA; J: TRBJ1-2; CDR3: CASSYLPLYGYTF; DNA: TGTGCCAGCAGTTACCTCCCTCTCTATGGCTACACCTTC
D: TRBD2; V: TRBV11-2; size: NA; J: TRBJ2-2; CDR3: CASSRLAGGRTGELFF; DNA: TGTGCCAGCAGCCGGTTAGCGGGGGGCAGGACCGGGGAGCTGTTTTTT
D: NA; V: TRBV9; size: few; J: TRBJ1-6; CDR3: CASSPLDRPYSPLHF; DNA: TGTGCCAGCAGCCCCCTGGACAGACCCTATTCACCCCTCCACTTT
D: NA; V: TRBV28; size: NA; J: TRBJ1-5; CDR3: CASRGQTGNQPQHF; DNA: TGTGCCAGCAGAGGGCAGACTGGCAATCAGCCCCAGCATTTT
D: NA; V: TRBV9; size: once; J: TRBJ1-3; CDR3: CASSVVPASGNTIYF; DNA: TGTGCCAGCAGCGTAGTTCCCGCCTCTGGAAACACCATATATTTT
D: NA; V: TRBV9; size: once; J: TRBJ2-3; CDR3: CASSNGLVDTQYF; DNA: TGTGCCAGCAGCAATGGACTCGTCGATACGCAGTATTTT
D: NA; V: TRBV6-5; size: NA; J: TRBJ2-6; CDR3: CASSYRQSSGANVLTF; DNA: TGTGCCAGCAGTTACCGTCAAAGCTCTGGGGCCAACGTCCTGACTTTC
D: TRBD2; V: TRBV11-2; size: NA; J: TRBJ2-1; CDR3: CASSPSLAGGREQFF; DNA: TGTGCCAGCAGCCCCTCTCTAGCGGGGGGACGCGAGCAGTTCTTC
D: TRBD1; V: TRBV5-4; size: NA; J: TRBJ2-1; CDR3: CASSTPGTGDYNEQFF; DNA: TGTGCCAGCAGCACCCCCGGGACAGGGGACTACAATGAGCAGTTCTTC
D: NA; V: TRBV19; size: NA; J: TRBJ2-2; CDR3: CASSIGPRTGELFF; DNA: TGTGCCAGTAGTATAGGTCCCAGGACCGGGGAGCTGTTTTTT
D: NA; V: TRBV6-5; size: NA; J: TRBJ2-7; CDR3: CASSYSIDSSYEQYF; DNA: TGTGCCAGCAGTTACTCGATCGACAGCTCCTACGAGCAGTACTTC
D: TRBD2; V: TRBV6-6; size: NA; J: TRBJ2-5; CDR3: CASSNRLAGPRETQYF; DNA: TGTGCCAGCAGTAACCGACTAGCGGGGCCGAGGGAGACCCAGTACTTC
D: TRBD1; V: TRBV11-2; size: NA; J: TRBJ1-1; CDR3: CASSLAGGNTEAFF; DNA: TGTGCCAGCAGCCTAGCAGGGGGGAACACTGAAGCTTTCTTT
D: NA; V: TRBV29-1; size: NA; J: TRBJ2-5; CDR3: CSVVRGQETQYF; DNA: TGCAGCGTTGTTCGCGGGCAAGAGACCCAGTACTTC
D: NA; V: TRBV6-1; size: NA; J: TRBJ1-5; CDR3: CASSEGLGNQPQHF; DNA: TGTGCCAGCAGTGAAGGACTGGGCAATCAGCCCCAGCATTTT
D: NA; V: TRBV7-2; size: NA; J: TRBJ1-1; CDR3: CASSLNGGGKEAFF; DNA: TGTGCCAGCAGCTTAAATGGGGGGGGGAAGGAAGCTTTCTTT
D: NA; V: TRBV2; size: NA; J: TRBJ1-2; CDR3: CASNPGLSRYGYTF; DNA: TGTGCCAGCAACCCCGGGCTCAGTCGCTATGGCTACACCTTC
D: NA; V: TRBV15; size: NA; J: TRBJ1-3; CDR3: CATSRDLLASGNTIYF; DNA: TGTGCCACCAGCAGAGATCTTCTGGCCTCTGGAAACACCATATATTTT
D: TRBD1; V: TRBV6-5; size: once; J: TRBJ1-1; CDR3: CASRRDRGNTEAFF; DNA: TGTGCCAGCAGAAGAGACAGGGGAAACACTGAAGCTTTCTTT
D: NA; V: TRBV11-2; size: few; J: TRBJ2-2; CDR3: CASSLVAGELFF; DNA: TGTGCCAGCAGCTTAGTTGCCGGGGAGCTGTTTTTT
D: NA; V: TRBV6-6; size: NA; J: TRBJ1-3; CDR3: CASTTGDLNTIYF; DNA: TGTGCCAGCACGACAGGTGACTTAAACACCATATATTTT
D: NA; V: TRBV24-1; size: NA; J: TRBJ2-3; CDR3: CATSDYGADTQYF; DNA: TGTGCCACCAGTGATTATGGGGCAGATACGCAGTATTTT
D: TRBD1; V: TRBV5-1; size: NA; J: TRBJ1-2; CDR3: CASSLDGTVYGYTF; DNA: TGCGCCAGCAGCTTGGACGGGACAGTTTATGGCTACACCTTC